These 27 T cell receptor beta chains came from one sample sequenced in a study of shared T cell receptors in the human thymus. Assay used: immunoSEQ multiplex PCR; TCRdb lists only in-frame clones, some missing. The sample lists over 650,000 clones, more than 75% occurring once. The same data also went into a second study, on human thymus T cells.

Sequencing was done on a sample of thymocytes. The receptor source for this set is a boy in the first two years of life with a congenital heart defect.

The V gene is TRBV19, the J gene TRBJ2-1, with D tentatively TRBD1 (6 bases). The CDR3 contains 15 residues. Between the trimmed V and J ends, which lost 6 bases and 8 bases, there was a span of 20 bases. Germline V gives CDR1 LNHDA, CDR2 SQIVND (reference sequence). The CDR3 loop reads CASRLRGGWLDEQFF. Here the CDR3 DNA reads TGTGCCAGTAGGTTGAGAGGGGGTTGGTTAGATGAGCAGTTCTTC.

DNA for the CDR3: TGCGCCAGCAGCCAGGACAGGTCCTCAGATACGCAGTATTTT. Protein product: CASSQDRSSDTQYF. This chain joins TRBV4-1 and TRBJ2-3; 7 bases are shared with TRBD1. The length of the CDR3 is 14 residues. Germline V gives CDR1 MGHRA, CDR2 YSYEKL. J was trimmed by 4 bases and V by 3 bases; bases with no gene match: 4.

The V call is TRBV6-5, the J call TRBJ2-1; 8 bases are a match to TRBD2. The J segment lost 8 bases and the V segment lost 5 bases, leaving 11 bases of the junction unmatched. CDR3 length: 15 amino acids. CDR1 MNHEY and CDR2 SVGAGI come from the germline V gene. The CDR3 DNA reads TGTGCCAGCAGTCCCCCGAGCGGGAGTGTCGATGAGCAGTTCTTC. Its protein product is CASSPPSGSVDEQFF.

The V gene is TRBV14, the J gene TRBJ1-4; 10 bases fit TRBD1. V lost 4 bases to trimming and J lost 7 bases; unmatched junction nucleotides: 9. This CDR3 contains 16 residues. Germline assignment: CDR1 SGHDN and CDR2 FVKESK. The CDR3 coding sequence is TGTGCCAGCAGCCGCTTACCGGGACAGGGGACTGAAAAACTGTTTTTT. As protein: CASSRLPGQGTEKLFF.

The chain links TRBV11-2 to TRBJ1-4; TRBD1 matches 7 bases. V lost 1 base to trimming and J lost 8 bases; unmatched junction nucleotides: 7. The CDR3 has 15 residues. Germline lookup yields CDR1 SGHAT and CDR2 FQNNGV. The CDR3 protein is CASSLVSQGLEKLFF. The CDR3 DNA is TGTGCCAGCAGCTTAGTATCACAGGGGCTCGAAAAACTGTTTTTT.

The J gene is TRBJ2-7, the V gene TRBV6-5; the D is unclear. This CDR3 has 15 residues. CDR1 MNHEY and CDR2 SVGAGI come from the germline V gene. Deletions cut 8 bases from V and 2 bases from J, with 19 bases between. CDR3 bases: TGTGCCAGCCCCCCTCGCGCCTTTCCGACCTACGAGCAGTACTTC. Translation gives CASPPRAFPTYEQYF.

This clone turned up a few times. This CDR3 is CASSPFPGWEDYGYTF. For the CDR3, the DNA is TGCGCCAGCAGCCCTTTTCCAGGGTGGGAAGACTATGGCTACACCTTC. The V gene is TRBV4-1, the J gene TRBJ1-2; the D gene is possibly TRBD1 (5 bases). V gave up 4 bases and J gave up 3 bases, with 18 bases separating them. Germline V gives CDR1 MGHRA, CDR2 YSYEKL. The CDR3 is 16 amino acids.

In its sample, this clone was seen a few times. The genes are TRBV4-3 and TRBJ2-7, with 8 bases lining up with TRBD1. Germline assignment: CDR1 LGHNA and CDR2 YSLEER. There are 14 residues in the CDR3. The junction had 6 bases not matched to a gene; V was cut back by 1 base and J by 7 bases. This chain's CDR3 is CASSQGPRGQEQYF. DNA for the CDR3: TGCGCCAGCAGCCAAGGCCCCAGGGGGCAAGAGCAGTACTTC.

This chain links TRBV5-1 with TRBJ2-5; TRBD1 matches 8 bases. This CDR3 contains 14 residues. Germline V gene data show CDR1 as SGHRS and CDR2 as YFSETQ. V shed 1 base, J shed 5 bases, and the junction held 4 bases outside the gene matches. The CDR3 reads CASSLQGAGETQYF. The CDR3 bases are TGCGCCAGCAGCTTGCAGGGGGCAGGGGAGACCCAGTACTTC.

The chain recombines TRBV4-2 with TRBJ1-1; the D gene is possibly TRBD1 (6 bases). The CDR3 extends over 15 amino acids. Germline V gene lookup returns CDR1 LGHNA and CDR2 YNFKEQ. V was pared by 0 bases and J by 8 bases, with 16 bases between. CDR3 region: CASSQDHGRTVEAFF. CDR3 bases: TGTGCCAGCAGCCAAGATCACGGGCGGACAGTCGAAGCTTTCTTT.

The V gene is TRBV29-1, the J gene TRBJ1-2; D not certain. Trimming left V 3 bases short and J 7 bases short, with 6 bases between. The CDR3 covers 10 residues. Germline-derived CDR1 and CDR2 are SQVTM and ANQGSEA. The CDR3 nucleotides are TGCAGCGTTGAGAGTGGTGGCTACACCTTC. This translates into CSVESGGYTF.

V usage is TRBV5-1 and J usage is TRBJ2-6, with 10 bases identical to TRBD2. With V trimmed by 4 bases and J by 3 bases, 10 bases remained unmatched. The CDR3 extends over 18 amino acids. Germline CDR1 and CDR2: SGHRS and YFSETQ. The DNA for the CDR3 is TGCGCCAGCAGCCAACAGAGCGGGGGGGCTGATGGGGCCAACGTCCTGACTTTC. Amino acids: CASSQQSGGADGANVLTF. Using reference TRBV5-1 and TRBJ2-6 for the parts outside the CDR3, the full variable domain is KAGVTQTPRYLIKTRGQQVTLSCSPISGHRSVSWYQQTPGQGLQFLFEYFSETQRNKGNFPGRFSGRQFSNSRSEMNVSTLELGDSALYLCASSQQSGGADGANVLTFGAGSRLTVL.

The gene calls are TRBV19 and TRBJ1-1, with a tentative D call TRBD1 (5 bases). The CDR3 loop spans 14 amino acids. Germline assignment: CDR1 LNHDA and CDR2 SQIVND (reference sequence). V was cut by 6 bases and J by 7 bases, with 18 bases left in between. DNA of the CDR3: TGTGCCAGTAGGGCAGAAGGGGATTACGGTGAAGCTTTCTTT. This translates into CASRAEGDYGEAFF.

The J gene is TRBJ1-2, the V gene TRBV7-2, with D perhaps matching TRBD1 (6 bases). The CDR3 is 13 amino acids. The germline gives CDR1 SGHTA, CDR2 FQGNSA. Between the trimmed V and J ends, which lost 7 bases and 7 bases, there was a span of 16 bases. The CDR3 DNA follows: TGTGCCAGCAACCTACAGGGAGAGTGTGGCTACACCTTC. Amino acids: CASNLQGECGYTF.

The chain has TRBV5-1 and TRBJ2-5; D uncertain. Between the trimmed V and J ends, which lost 0 bases and 1 base, there was a span of 10 bases. Per germline, CDR1 SGHRS and CDR2 YFSETQ. The CDR3 is made up of 15 amino acids. CDR3 nucleotide sequence: TGCGCCAGCAGCTTGGCCCGGAGCTCCCAAGAGACCCAGTACTTC. Encoded protein: CASSLARSSQETQYF.

This chain joins TRBV5-3 and TRBJ2-7; D might be TRBD1 (5 bases). TRBV5-3 is flagged as an ORF with uncertain function. The CDR3 length is 15 residues. Trimming removed 0 bases at V and 1 base at J, with 11 bases between. DNA of the CDR3: TGTGCCAGAAGCTTGGGTCCTAGGGGTTCCTACGAGCAGTACTTC. Encoded protein: CARSLGPRGSYEQYF.

This sequence joins TRBV28 and TRBJ2-3, with no clear D. CDR3 length: 11 residues. V dropped 6 bases and J dropped 5 bases, with 6 bases sitting between them. Germline CDR1 and CDR2: MDHEN and SYDVKM. Here the CDR3 DNA reads TGTGCCAGCAGCAGTTTAGATACGCAGTATTTT. Translated: CASSSLDTQYF. Using reference TRBV28 and TRBJ2-3 for the parts outside the CDR3, the full variable domain is DVKVTQSSRYLVKRTGEKVFLECVQDMDHENMFWYRQDPGLGLRLIYFSYDVKMKEKGDIPEGYSVSREKKERFSLILESASTNQTSMYLCASSSLDTQYFGPGTRLTVL.

Concerning this clone itself: Other nucleotide sequences from this sample produce the same CDR3. V gene TRBV19 combines with J gene TRBJ1-1; D remains ambiguous. Deletions cut 6 bases from V and 0 bases from J, with 8 bases between. In germline, CDR1 is LNHDA, CDR2 SQIVND (reference sequence). The length of the CDR3 is 13 residues. This CDR3 is CASRRTVNTEAFF. The CDR3 nucleotides read TGTGCCAGTAGGCGTACAGTGAACACTGAAGCTTTCTTT.

This chain uses TRBV6-1 with TRBJ1-4, with TRBD1 as a possible D gene (6 bases). V was cut by 8 bases and J by 5 bases, with 18 bases left in between. CDR1 is MNHNS and CDR2 is SASEGT in the germline V gene. This CDR3 is 15 amino acids long. The CDR3 reads CASQRSGDLNEKLFF. CDR3 nucleotides: TGTGCCAGCCAGCGGTCAGGGGACCTCAATGAAAAACTGTTTTTT.

The V gene is TRBV6-5, the J gene TRBJ2-7, with D tentatively TRBD2 (5 bases). CDR3 length: 15 amino acids. The V gene's germline CDR1 is MNHEY and CDR2 SVGAGI. V shed 2 bases and J shed 7 bases, with 18 bases lying between them. As DNA, the CDR3 is TGTGCCAGCAGTTACCGCCAGGAGACTACGAAGGAGCAGTACTTC. Amino acids: CASSYRQETTKEQYF.

The chain is built from TRBV7-6 and TRBJ1-6; 7 bases agree with TRBD1. Losses at the gene ends were 1 base for V and 10 bases for J; bases not matched to a gene: 4. The CDR3 has 14 amino acids. Germline CDR1 SGHVS, CDR2 FNYEAQ. The CDR3 sequence is CASSLGQGESPLHF. The CDR3 DNA is TGTGCCAGCAGCTTAGGCCAGGGGGAGTCACCCCTCCACTTT.

This clone was picked up a small number of times. The J gene is TRBJ1-2, the V gene TRBV7-2; 7 nucleotides match TRBD1. Germline lookup yields CDR1 SGHTA and CDR2 FQGNSA. V trimming: 1 base; J trimming: 3 bases; junction bases outside the gene matches: 11. The CDR3 sequence is 17 residues long. The CDR3: CASSLVSLPRGHYGYTF. CDR3 nucleotide sequence: TGTGCCAGCAGCTTAGTGAGCCTTCCGAGGGGGCACTATGGCTACACCTTC.

The V gene is TRBV4-3, the J gene TRBJ1-1; a weak D match, TRBD1 (6 bases). V was cut by 1 base and J by 4 bases, with 10 bases left in between. The CDR3 is 14 amino acids. Germline-derived CDR1 and CDR2 are LGHNA and YSLEER. CDR3 nucleotides: TGCGCCAGCAGCCAAGGGTGCAGGGGCACTGAAGCTTTCTTT. Protein: CASSQGCRGTEAFF.

The chain joins TRBV7-8 to TRBJ2-3; 12 bases are a match to TRBD2. Germline V CDR1 and CDR2: SGHVS, FQNEAQ. This CDR3 contains 16 residues. Losses at the gene ends were 4 bases for V and 0 bases for J; bases not matched to a gene: 2. The CDR3 nucleotides are TGTGCCAGCAGCTGGACTAGCGGGGATAGCACAGATACGCAGTATTTT. This sequence encodes CASSWTSGDSTDTQYF.

The chain uses TRBV27 and TRBJ2-1; 7 bases line up with TRBD1. This CDR3 spans 14 amino acids. Germline V gene sequence: CDR1 MNHEY, CDR2 SMNVEV (reference sequence). Unmatched junction bases numbered 4, after V lost 3 bases and J lost 5 bases. CDR3 sequence: CASSFWDRDNEQFF. The CDR3 DNA reads as TGTGCCAGCAGTTTCTGGGACAGAGACAATGAGCAGTTCTTC.

Comments on this clone: This sample also contains other DNA sequences that code for the same CDR3. V is TRBV6-6 and J is TRBJ2-3; D unresolved. CDR1 and CDR2 from the germline V gene are MNHNY and SVGAGI (reference sequence). The ends were cut back, 8 bases at V and 2 bases at J, with 5 bases in the middle. The CDR3 extends over 11 amino acids. The CDR3 loop is CASGLTDTQYF. The CDR3 region has the DNA TGTGCCAGCGGCCTCACAGATACGCAGTATTTT.

This clone was seen only once. The V gene is TRBV4-3, the J gene TRBJ2-3; 10 bases map to TRBD2. Germline CDR1 is LGHNA and CDR2 is YSLEER. Trimming cost V 0 bases and J 4 bases; bases outside gene matches: 13. The CDR3 length is 19 residues. CDR3 protein: CASSQDRWPAGGPPDTQYF. CDR3 DNA sequence: TGCGCCAGCAGCCAAGATCGTTGGCCAGCGGGGGGGCCCCCAGATACGCAGTATTTT.